This TCR beta chain was observed in a study of T cells in Graves' hyperthyroidism and ophthalmopathy (dated by TCRdb to about 2019). With regard to the full study: Peripheral blood samples were taken at the time of initial diagnosis, prior to any treatment. To identify distinguishing TCR V-J signatures, a discovery cohort of around 98 patients was used, comprising 43 with Graves' ophthalmopathy and 57 with stable Graves' hyperthyroidism. An independent validation cohort of under 20 hyperthyroidism patients and roughly 16 patients who later progressed to ophthalmopathy tested prospective prediction of ophthalmopathy. The 80 to 100 discovery patients were randomly divided into training and test sets at a 7:3 ratio. In more than 5 Graves' hyperthyroidism patients, the study also compared T-cell repertoires from thyroid tissue with T-cell repertoires from blood. Following sampling, methimazole starting at 30 mg daily was given to hyperthyroidism patients, and high-dose intravenous methylprednisolone was given to ophthalmopathy patients. The paper describes TCR Vbeta CDR3 sequencing of 135 peripheral blood samples, made up of under 50 ophthalmopathy patients, over 70 hyperthyroidism patients and 17 progressor patients.

Points the paper makes about the study in general: Most expanded thyroid clonotypes (frequency above 0.001) were also detected in blood, suggesting blood repertoires may reflect thyroid immune responses. Ophthalmopathy was separated from stable hyperthyroidism by a 13 V-J signature model, with approximately 89% sensitivity and about 81% specificity obtained in cross-validation and 80%/75% obtained in testing. Sample size was not statistically predetermined, and blinding of investigators to group allocation was not performed. During validation, the model predicted progression to ophthalmopathy a median of roughly six months ahead of onset, with around 70% sensitivity and 72.22% specificity.

Amplification of TCR beta CDR3 regions was carried out from RNA transcripts. A first-round RT-PCR of the TCR CDR3 used the HTBI primer set with the Qiagen OneStep RT-PCR kit. Libraries were constructed in a second round of multiplex PCR, after which size selection and purification were carried out. Sequencing of the libraries was done on an Illumina HiSeq2000 using paired-end 100 bp reads. The original pipeline was this. SOAPnuke was used to process the raw data, with reads discarded if the reads contained adapters or uncalled bases, had a mean Phred below 15, or lacked an exact constant-primer or identifier match. COPE v1.2.5 was used to merge high-quality paired reads, and clonotypes were defined as unique nucleotide sequences. MiTCR v1.1 was used to align the clonotypes against IMGT TRBV, TRBD and TRBJ reference segments. Only V-J combinations with frequency above 0.0001, covering 99.2% of repertoires, were analysed. The TCS score was defined as F50 (clonal expansion) divided by E x V (chaos), with BLOSUM62-based TCRdist calculated between CDR3 peptides within each V-J. Welch's t-statistics and random forest reduced 500 to 650 V-J features to roughly 13, which were used in a naive Bayes classifier (R e1071). TCRdb trimmed the raw reads at Q25, called clones with MiXCR and kept productive beta chains. Each record represents a unique CDR3 protein, reported with the most common genes and DNA among its rows. TCRdb, rather than the study authors, made the V and J calls. In this sample the table shows approximately 630,000 distinct CDR3 sequences, 15% to 20% of which occur a single time. Around 4% of the sample comes from the top ten.

Graves' hyperthyroidism was defined as stable when no progression to ophthalmopathy occurred over 18 months of follow-up. The hyperthyroidism patients were between 18 and 65 years old and newly diagnosed, with a disease duration of less than 2 months. Exclusion was applied to patients with uncontrolled infections, other autoimmune diseases, pregnancy or lactation. Diagnoses were based on clinical symptoms, serum thyroxine and TRAb, thyroid ultrasound and orbital computed tomography. PBMCs were isolated from 7.5 to 10 ml of fresh peripheral blood by Ficoll-Paque density gradient centrifugation. Total RNA was extracted with Trizol reagent, and quality was checked on an Agilent 2100 Bioanalyzer. For this chain, trimming is 5 bases at the V end and 4 bases at the J end, and the number of junction bases without a gene match is 16. The germline V gene specifies SGHTA as CDR1 and FQGNSA as CDR2. The CDR3 covers 18 residues, taking in both the cysteine and the phenylalanine. Here the CDR3 DNA is all that survives: 54 bases in frame from base 1.

In this sample, this clonotype turned up many times. Its cognate antigen has yet to be identified. Per-nucleotide qualities are absent, and no much larger clonotype sits a single base away. This chain joins TRBV7-2 to TRBJ2-1; 8 central bases correspond to TRBD2. The sample was blood. The sequence derives from a woman in her thirties with Graves' hyperthyroidism. The sequence in DNA is TGTGCCAGCAGCCGGGGGGGTTTGAGGGCAGCTAAGTACAATGAGCAGTTCTTC. This sequence encodes CASSRGGLRAAKYNEQFF.